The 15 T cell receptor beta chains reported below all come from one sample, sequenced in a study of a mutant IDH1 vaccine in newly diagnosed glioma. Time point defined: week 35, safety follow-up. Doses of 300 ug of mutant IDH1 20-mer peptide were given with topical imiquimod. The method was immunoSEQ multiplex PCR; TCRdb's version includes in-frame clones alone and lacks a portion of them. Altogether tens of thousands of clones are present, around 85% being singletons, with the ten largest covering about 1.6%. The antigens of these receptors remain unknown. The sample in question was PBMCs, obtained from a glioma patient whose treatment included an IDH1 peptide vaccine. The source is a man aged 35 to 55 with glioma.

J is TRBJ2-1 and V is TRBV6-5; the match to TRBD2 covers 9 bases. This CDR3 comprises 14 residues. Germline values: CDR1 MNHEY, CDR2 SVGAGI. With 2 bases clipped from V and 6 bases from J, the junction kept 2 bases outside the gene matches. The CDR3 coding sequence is TGTGCCAGCAGTTACCCGGGACTAGCCAATGAGCAGTTCTTC. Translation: CASSYPGLANEQFF.

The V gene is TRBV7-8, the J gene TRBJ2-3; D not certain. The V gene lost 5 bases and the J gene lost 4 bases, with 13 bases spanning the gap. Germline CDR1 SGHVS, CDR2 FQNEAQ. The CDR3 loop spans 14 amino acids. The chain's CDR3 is CASSPEGWSDTQYF. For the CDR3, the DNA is TGTGCCAGCAGCCCTGAAGGTTGGTCAGATACGCAGTATTTT.

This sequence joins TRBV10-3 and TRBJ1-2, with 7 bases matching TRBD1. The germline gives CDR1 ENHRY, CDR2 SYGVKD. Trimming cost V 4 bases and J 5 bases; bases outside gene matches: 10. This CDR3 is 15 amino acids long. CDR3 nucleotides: TGTGCCATCAGTGTTCCGGGACAGACCTCATATGGCTACACCTTC. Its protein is CAISVPGQTSYGYTF.

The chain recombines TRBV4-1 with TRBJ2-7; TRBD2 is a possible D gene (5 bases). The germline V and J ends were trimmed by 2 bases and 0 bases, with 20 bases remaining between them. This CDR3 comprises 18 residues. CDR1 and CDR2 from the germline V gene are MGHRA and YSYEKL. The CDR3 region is CASSQSAVVGALSYEQYF. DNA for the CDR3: TGCGCCAGCAGCCAAAGCGCGGTGGTGGGAGCCCTCTCCTACGAGCAGTACTTC.

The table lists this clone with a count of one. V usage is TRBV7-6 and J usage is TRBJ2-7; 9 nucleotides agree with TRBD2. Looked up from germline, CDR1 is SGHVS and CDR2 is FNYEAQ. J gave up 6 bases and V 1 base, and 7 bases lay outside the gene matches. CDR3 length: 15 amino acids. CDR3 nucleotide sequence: TGTGCCAGCAGCTTAGTTTCTAGCGGGATTAGCGAGCAGTACTTC. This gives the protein CASSLVSSGISEQYF.

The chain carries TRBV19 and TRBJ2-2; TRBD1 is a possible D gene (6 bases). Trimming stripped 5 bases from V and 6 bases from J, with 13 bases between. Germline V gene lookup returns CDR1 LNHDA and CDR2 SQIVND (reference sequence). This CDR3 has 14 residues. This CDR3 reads CASSRQQGPGELFF. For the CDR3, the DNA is TGTGCCAGTAGTCGCCAACAGGGACCCGGGGAGCTGTTTTTT.

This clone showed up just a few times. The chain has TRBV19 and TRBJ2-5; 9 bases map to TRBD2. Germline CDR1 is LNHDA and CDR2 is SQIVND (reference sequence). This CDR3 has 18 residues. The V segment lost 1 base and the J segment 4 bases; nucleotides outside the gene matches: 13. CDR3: CASSIVGAGGSPAETQYF. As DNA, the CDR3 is TGTGCCAGTAGTATAGTGGGCGCGGGAGGGAGTCCCGCAGAGACCCAGTACTTC. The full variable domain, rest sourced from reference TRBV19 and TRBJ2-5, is DGGITQSPKYLFRKEGQNVTLSCEQNLNHDAMYWYRQDPGQGLRLIYYSQIVNDFQKGDIAEGYSVSREKKESFPLTVTSAQKNPTAFYLCASSIVGAGGSPAETQYFGPGTRLLVL.

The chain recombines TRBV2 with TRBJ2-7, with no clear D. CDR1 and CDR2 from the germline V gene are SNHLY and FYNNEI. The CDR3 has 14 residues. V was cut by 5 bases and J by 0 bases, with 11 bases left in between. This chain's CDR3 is CASSYRSSSYEQYF. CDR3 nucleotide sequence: TGTGCCAGCAGTTACAGATCAAGCTCCTACGAGCAGTACTTC.

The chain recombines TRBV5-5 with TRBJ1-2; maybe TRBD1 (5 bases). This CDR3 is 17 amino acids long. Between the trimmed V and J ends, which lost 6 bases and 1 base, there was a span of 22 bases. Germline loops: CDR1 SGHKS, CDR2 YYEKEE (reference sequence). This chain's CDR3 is CASNPVGRGDFNYGYTF. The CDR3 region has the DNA TGTGCCAGCAACCCCGTGGGTCGGGGGGACTTTAACTATGGCTACACCTTC.

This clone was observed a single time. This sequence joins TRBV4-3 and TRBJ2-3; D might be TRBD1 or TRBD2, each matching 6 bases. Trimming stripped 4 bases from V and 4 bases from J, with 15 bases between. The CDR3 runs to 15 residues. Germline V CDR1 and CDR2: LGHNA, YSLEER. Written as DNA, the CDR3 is TGCGCCAGCAGCCCACAGGGACTCCAGTCAGATACGCAGTATTTT. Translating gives CASSPQGLQSDTQYF.

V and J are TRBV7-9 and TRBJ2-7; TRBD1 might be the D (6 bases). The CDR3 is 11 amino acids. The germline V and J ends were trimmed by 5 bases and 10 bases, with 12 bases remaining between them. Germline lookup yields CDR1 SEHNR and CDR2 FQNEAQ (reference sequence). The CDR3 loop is CASSVRGGQYF. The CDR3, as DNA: TGTGCCAGCAGCGTCAGGGGTGGACAGTACTTC.

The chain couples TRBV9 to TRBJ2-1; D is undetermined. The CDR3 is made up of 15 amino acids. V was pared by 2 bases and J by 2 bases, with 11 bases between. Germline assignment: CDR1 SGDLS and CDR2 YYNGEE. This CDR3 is CASSVRDRAYNEQFF. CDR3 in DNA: TGTGCCAGCAGCGTTCGTGATCGGGCCTACAATGAGCAGTTCTTC.

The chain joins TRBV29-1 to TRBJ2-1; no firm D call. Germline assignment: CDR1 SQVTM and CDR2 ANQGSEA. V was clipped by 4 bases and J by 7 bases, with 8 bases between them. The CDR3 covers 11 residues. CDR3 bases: TGCAGCGTTGTAGTGGGGAATGAGCAGTTCTTC. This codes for CSVVVGNEQFF.

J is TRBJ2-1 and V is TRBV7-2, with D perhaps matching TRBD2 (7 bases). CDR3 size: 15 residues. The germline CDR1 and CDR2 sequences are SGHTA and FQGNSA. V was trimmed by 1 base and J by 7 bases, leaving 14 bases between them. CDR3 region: CASSLGLGGGNEQFF. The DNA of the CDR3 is TGTGCCAGCAGCTTAGGTTTGGGAGGGGGTAATGAGCAGTTCTTC.

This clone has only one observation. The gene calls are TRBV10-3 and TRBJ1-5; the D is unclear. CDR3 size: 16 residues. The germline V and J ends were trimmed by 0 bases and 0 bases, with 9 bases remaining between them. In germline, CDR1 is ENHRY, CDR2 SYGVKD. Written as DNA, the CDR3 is TGTGCCATCAGTGAGTCGTCGCTGCTTAGCAATCAGCCCCAGCATTTT. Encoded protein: CAISESSLLSNQPQHF.